Below are 25 T cell receptor beta chains sequenced from a single sample in a study of T-cell reconstitution after alpha-beta-depleted transplantation in children. Researchers prepared the TCRbeta library using unique molecular identifiers, the study reports. One entry per CDR3 protein results from TCRdb running MiXCR on the PCR reads. The sample gives more than 250,000 distinct CDR3 sequences, 9.9% of which show up once; around 10% is in the top ten. This sample comprised PBMCs from the stem cell graft donor, obtained from the stem cell graft. Receptor source: a human donor who donated a stem cell graft to a child with SCID.

This clonotype was recorded a few times. The chain is built from TRBV2 and TRBJ2-7, with D perhaps matching TRBD1 (6 bases). V lost 6 bases and J 0 bases, leaving 12 bases between the germline ends. CDR1 SNHLY and CDR2 FYNNEI come from the germline V gene. The CDR3 has 14 amino acids. The CDR3 region is CASRDQDSSYEQYF. The CDR3 coding sequence is TGTGCCAGCAGGGACCAGGACAGCTCCTACGAGCAGTACTTC.

V usage is TRBV27 and J usage is TRBJ2-3; D is undetermined. Germline V gene lookup returns CDR1 MNHEY and CDR2 SMNVEV (reference sequence). This CDR3 is 14 amino acids long. Trimming pared 4 bases from V and 0 bases from J, leaving 8 bases between. CDR3 nucleotide sequence: TGTGCCAGCAGTTCCGGGCCGAGCACAGATACGCAGTATTTT. Protein: CASSSGPSTDTQYF.

This clonotype has a count of ten or more. This chain connects TRBV12-3 or TRBV12-4 to TRBJ2-7, with 7 bases aligning to TRBD1. The CDR3 spans 13 residues. J lost 7 bases, V lost 7 bases, and 10 bases had no gene match. CDR3 in DNA: TGTGCCAGCACCACGACAGGGTTTCGAGAGCAGTACTTC. This sequence encodes CASTTTGFREQYF.

This clonotype was seen ten or more times. The chain employs TRBV12-3 or TRBV12-4 and TRBJ2-5, with D possibly matching TRBD1 (6 bases). Trimming stripped 6 bases from V and 2 bases from J, with 13 bases between. The CDR3 extends over 14 amino acids. Written as DNA, the CDR3 is TGTGCCAGCAGCTCCAACAGGGAACAAGAGACCCAGTACTTC. It is translated as CASSSNREQETQYF.

This clonotype appeared many times. The chain uses TRBV20-1 and TRBJ2-1, with D hard to call. The CDR3 loop spans 11 amino acids. Germline V gives CDR1 DFQATT, CDR2 SNEGSKA (reference sequence). With 5 bases removed from V and 15 bases from J, the gap between germline ends came to 17 bases. CDR3 sequence reads: CSALSGDAWFF. The CDR3 nucleotides read TGCAGTGCTCTCTCCGGCGACGCATGGTTCTTC.

This clonotype has only a few counts. The V call is TRBV2, the J call TRBJ2-2; the match to TRBD1 covers 7 bases. With 9 bases clipped from V and 5 bases from J, the junction kept 6 bases outside the gene matches. The CDR3 is made up of 13 amino acids. The germline V gene has CDR1 SNHLY and CDR2 FYNNEI. CDR3 loop: CARQGMVTGELFF. In nucleotides, the CDR3 is TGTGCCAGACAGGGGATGGTGACCGGGGAGCTGTTTTTT.

In its sample, this clonotype was seen a few times. The V call is TRBV20-1, the J call TRBJ1-1; 9 bases agree with TRBD1. The germline V gene encodes CDR1 DFQATT and CDR2 SNEGSKA (reference sequence). The CDR3 runs 15 residues. V trimming: 2 bases; J trimming: 0 bases; junction bases outside the gene matches: 4. CDR3 sequence: CSARTGGIMNTEAFF. The CDR3 coding sequence is TGCAGTGCTAGAACAGGGGGCATAATGAACACTGAAGCTTTCTTT.

The V gene is TRBV6-5, the J gene TRBJ2-1; TRBD2 aligns across 9 bases. The CDR3 runs 14 residues. After removal of 4 bases from V and 4 bases from J, the junction contained 2 bases not matched to a gene. Germline loops: CDR1 MNHEY, CDR2 SVGAGI. The CDR3 DNA reads as TGTGCCAGCAGTTGGACTAGCGAGTACAATGAGCAGTTCTTC. Translation gives CASSWTSEYNEQFF.

This clonotype was counted many times. J is TRBJ2-3 and V is TRBV5-1, with 13 bases matching TRBD2. CDR3 length: 16 amino acids. With 3 bases clipped from V and 3 bases from J, the junction kept 4 bases outside the gene matches. Germline CDR1 SGHRS, CDR2 YFSETQ. DNA of the CDR3: TGCGCCAGCAGCTCGACTAGCGGGGGGTTAACAGATACGCAGTATTTT. It translates to CASSSTSGGLTDTQYF.

This clonotype was found a few times. This chain links TRBV10-2 with TRBJ2-1; 9 bases are shared with TRBD2. The CDR3 has 16 residues. The V segment lost 6 bases and the J segment 7 bases; nucleotides outside the gene matches: 13. Germline V gene sequence: CDR1 WSHSY, CDR2 SAAADI. In DNA form, the CDR3 reads TGCGCCAGCAGCCCACTAGGCGGGGGGGCTGTGAATGAGCAGTTCTTC. Residues: CASSPLGGGAVNEQFF.

The V gene is TRBV3-1, the J gene TRBJ1-2, with a possible D match to TRBD1 (5 bases). The germline gives CDR1 LGHDT, CDR2 YNNKEL (reference sequence). The CDR3 extends over 14 amino acids. V was clipped by 6 bases and J by 8 bases, with 19 bases between them. The CDR3 loop reads CASRGPGSEGGYTF. The CDR3 DNA reads as TGTGCCAGCAGAGGCCCCGGGTCCGAGGGGGGCTACACCTTC.

This clonotype has only a few counts. The chain has TRBV6-1 and TRBJ2-2; 9 bases match TRBD1. Germline CDR1 and CDR2: MNHNS and SASEGT. With 6 bases clipped from V and 0 bases from J, the junction kept 8 bases outside the gene matches. This CDR3 spans 17 amino acids. The CDR3 loop reads CASRAGQGLPNTGELFF. The CDR3 DNA follows: TGTGCCAGCAGGGCCGGACAGGGGCTACCGAACACCGGGGAGCTGTTTTTT.

This clonotype showed up just a few times. The chain has TRBV12-5 and TRBJ2-5; tentatively, D is TRBD2 (7 bases). This CDR3 contains 17 residues. The germline CDR1 and CDR2 sequences are LGHNT and FRNRAP. V was trimmed by 3 bases and J by 0 bases, leaving 17 bases between them. This CDR3 is CASGFHVGGTYQETQYF. The CDR3 coding sequence is TGTGCTAGTGGTTTCCATGTGGGGGGGACATACCAAGAGACCCAGTACTTC.

This clonotype has at least ten counts. The chain is built from TRBV7-2 and TRBJ2-1; D ambiguous. This CDR3 contains 13 residues. V lost 4 bases and J lost 4, with 8 bases in between. Germline CDR1 reads SGHTA; CDR2 reads FQGNSA. The CDR3 region has the DNA TGTGCCAGCAGCTCATGGAATTACAATGAGCAGTTCTTC. Translation: CASSSWNYNEQFF. Drawing the rest from reference TRBV7-2 and TRBJ2-1, the complete variable domain is GAGVSQSPSNKVTEKGKDVELRCDPISGHTALYWYRQSLGQGLEFLIYFQGNSAPDKSGLPSDRFSAERTGGSVSTLTIQRTQQEDSAVYLCASSSWNYNEQFFGPGTRLTVL.

This clonotype has more than one count but fewer than ten. The chain uses TRBV12-3 or TRBV12-4 and TRBJ2-7; no reliable D call. The CDR3 is made up of 14 amino acids. The germline V and J ends were trimmed by 1 base and 0 bases, with 7 bases remaining between them. The CDR3 sequence: CASSLVGNSYEQYF. The CDR3 DNA follows: TGTGCCAGCAGTTTAGTAGGGAACTCCTACGAGCAGTACTTC.

The chain uses TRBV29-1 and TRBJ2-6; D might be TRBD1 (6 bases). Trimming removed 8 bases from V and 4 bases from J, with 33 bases in between. CDR3 length: 20 amino acids. Germline CDR1 is SQVTM and CDR2 is ANQGSEA. CDR3 sequence: CSFRTVVGTRRSGGANVLTF. The CDR3 region has the DNA TGCAGCTTTCGGACGGTGGTGGGGACACGGAGGAGTGGCGGGGCCAACGTCCTGACTTTC. Full variable domain (missing parts from reference TRBV29-1 and TRBJ2-6): SAVISQKPSRDICQRGTSLTIQCQVDSQVTMMFWYRQQPGQSLTLIATANQGSEATYESGFVIDKFPISRPNLTFSTLTVSNMSPEDSSIYLCSFRTVVGTRRSGGANVLTFGAGSRLTVL.

The rearrangement links TRBV12-3 or TRBV12-4 to TRBJ1-6; D ambiguous. The CDR3 has 16 residues. V gave up 5 bases and J gave up 7 bases, with 18 bases separating them. As DNA, the CDR3 is TGTGCCAGCAGTCCAAGGACGGATCAGCGGAATTCACCCCTCCACTTT. Translated: CASSPRTDQRNSPLHF.

This chain joins TRBV6-5 and TRBJ2-1; D is ambiguous. V lost 8 bases and J lost 5, with 7 bases in between. This CDR3 contains 11 residues. In germline, CDR1 is MNHEY, CDR2 SVGAGI. The CDR3 region has the DNA TGTGCCAGCCTCAAAAACAATGAGCAGTTCTTC. Translation: CASLKNNEQFF.

This clonotype has ten or more counts. The rearrangement uses TRBV12-3 or TRBV12-4 and TRBJ2-1; 8 positions match TRBD1. Losses at the gene ends were 6 bases for V and 13 bases for J; bases not matched to a gene: 11. This CDR3 is 13 amino acids long. CDR3 protein: CASSTGTGTEQFF. As DNA, the CDR3 is TGTGCCAGCAGCACCGGGACAGGTACTGAACAGTTCTTC.

The genes are TRBV12-3 or TRBV12-4 and TRBJ1-2; D is undetermined. This CDR3 is 13 amino acids long. V lost 6 bases to trimming and J lost 3 bases, with 11 bases between them. The CDR3 loop is CASSLTRDYGYTF. CDR3 bases: TGTGCCAGCAGCCTAACAAGGGACTATGGCTACACCTTC.

This clonotype was counted ten times or more. V gene TRBV5-1 combines with J gene TRBJ2-5; unclear D gene. Germline lookup yields CDR1 SGHRS and CDR2 YFSETQ. V was shortened by 4 bases and J by 0 bases, with 1 base between the two germline ends. The CDR3 runs to 11 residues. The CDR3 region is CASSHQETQYF. The CDR3 nucleotides read TGCGCCAGCAGCCACCAAGAGACCCAGTACTTC.

V usage is TRBV15 and J usage is TRBJ2-5, with D maybe TRBD1 (5 bases). This CDR3 spans 14 amino acids. Germline V gene lookup returns CDR1 LNHNV and CDR2 YYDKDF (reference sequence). V shed 2 bases and J shed 3 bases, with 10 bases lying between them. CDR3: CATSRRQFEETQYF. CDR3 bases: TGTGCCACCAGCAGAAGACAGTTCGAAGAGACCCAGTACTTC.

V and J are TRBV12-3 or TRBV12-4 and TRBJ2-2; TRBD1 matches at 7 bases. CDR3 length: 18 amino acids. V was clipped by 6 bases and J by 4 bases; unmatched bases: 17. In DNA, the CDR3 is TGTGCCAGCAGCCGCAGATTGAGTAGGGGGCTTGTCACCGGGGAGCTGTTTTTT. Amino acid sequence: CASSRRLSRGLVTGELFF.

The chain joins TRBV6-2 or TRBV6-3 to TRBJ1-5; D gene unclear. Germline V CDR1 and CDR2: MNHEY, SVGEGT. The germline V and J ends were trimmed by 5 bases and 1 base, with 15 bases remaining between them. This CDR3 comprises 16 residues. In DNA form, the CDR3 reads TGTGCCAGCAGTAGCTTCAAATTTCTGAGCAATCAGCCCCAGCATTTT. As protein: CASSSFKFLSNQPQHF.

This clonotype has more than one count but fewer than ten. The chain carries TRBV5-1 and TRBJ2-1; 10 bases match TRBD2. CDR1 and CDR2 (germline): SGHRS, YFSETQ. V was pared by 5 bases and J by 4 bases, with 12 bases of the junction left unmatched. The CDR3 is made up of 17 amino acids. CDR3 region: CASRDLTSGWTYNEQFF. DNA for the CDR3: TGCGCCAGCAGGGACCTGACTAGCGGGTGGACATACAATGAGCAGTTCTTC.